These 26 T cell receptor beta chains came from one sample sequenced in a study of patients and donors after allogeneic stem cell transplantation. Using its own MiXCR run on the RT-PCR reads, TCRdb lists one record per CDR3 protein. The repertoire holds roughly 880,000 distinct CDR3 sequences, roughly 18% seen once, with 6% in the top ten. The sequencing sample was made of blood, either unsorted or a sorted T cell fraction (not recorded which). These receptors all come from a human donor who was either an allogeneic HSCT recipient or a stem cell or donor lymphocyte infusion donor (not recorded which). It is not recorded whose cells these are; they may come from a transplant donor.

This rearrangement joins TRBV5-1 to TRBJ2-2; weak D call: TRBD2 (6 bases). CDR1 is SGHRS and CDR2 is YFSETQ in the germline V gene. Between the trimmed V and J ends, which lost 0 bases and 3 bases, there was a span of 9 bases. This CDR3 has 15 residues. CDR3 sequence reads: CASSLGLDHTGELFF. CDR3 DNA: TGCGCCAGCAGCTTGGGACTAGACCACACCGGGGAGCTGTTTTTT.

This clonotype occurred a few times. This sequence joins TRBV5-6 and TRBJ1-1; D uncertain. Germline lookup yields CDR1 SGHDT and CDR2 YYEEEE. The CDR3 runs 15 residues. V was shortened by 4 bases and J by 1 base, with 14 bases between the two germline ends. In DNA form, the CDR3 reads TGTGCCAGCAGCGGAATTTCGACGGAGAACACTGAAGCTTTCTTT. It is translated as CASSGISTENTEAFF.

The rearrangement uses TRBV10-3 and TRBJ2-7; D is possibly TRBD1 (5 bases). Trimming pared 1 base from V and 3 bases from J, leaving 22 bases between. CDR3 length: 18 residues. Germline CDR1 reads ENHRY; CDR2 reads SYGVKD. Here the CDR3 DNA reads TGTGCCATCAGTGAGTTTGCAGTTGGGGCTTCTGGGTTCTACGAGCAGTACTTC. Translating it yields CAISEFAVGASGFYEQYF.

The chain carries TRBV6-2 or TRBV6-3 and TRBJ2-1; D gene uncertain. CDR1 is MNHEY, CDR2 SVGEGT, per germline. Trimming shortened V by 4 bases and J by 2 bases, and 9 bases separated the two germline ends. The CDR3 spans 14 residues. The CDR3 DNA reads TGTGCCAGCAGTTTTCCCGCTACCTACAATGAGCAGTTCTTC. Amino acids: CASSFPATYNEQFF.

This clonotype has just a few counts. This rearrangement joins TRBV6-1 to TRBJ1-6; possible D gene TRBD1, 5 bases. Looked up from germline, CDR1 is MNHNS and CDR2 is SASEGT. The CDR3 is 14 amino acids. Trimming took 6 bases from V and 7 from J, leaving 13 bases between them. The CDR3 loop reads CASRPPGLNSPLHF. The CDR3 DNA is TGTGCCAGCAGGCCCCCGGGACTCAATTCACCCCTCCACTTT.

The genes are TRBV3-1 and TRBJ2-1; 7 nucleotides agree with TRBD2. Trimming removed 7 bases from V and 0 bases from J; junction bases left unmatched: 12. CDR1 and CDR2 from the germline V gene are LGHDT and YNNKEL (reference sequence). This CDR3 is built from 17 residues. This CDR3 reads CASKQRARGSSYNEQFF. CDR3 DNA sequence: TGTGCCAGCAAACAGCGGGCGCGCGGGAGCTCCTACAATGAGCAGTTCTTC.

This clonotype was counted a few times. V and J are TRBV4-1 and TRBJ2-1; weak D call: TRBD2 (6 bases). V lost 6 bases and J lost 9, with 18 bases in between. The CDR3 loop spans 14 amino acids. The germline V gene has CDR1 MGHRA and CDR2 YSYEKL. The CDR3 protein is CASSQPPRDFEQFF. CDR3 DNA sequence: TGCGCCAGCAGTCAACCGCCCAGGGACTTTGAGCAGTTCTTC.

The chain employs TRBV11-2 and TRBJ2-1, with TRBD2 matching over 14 bases. Germline CDR1 is SGHAT and CDR2 is FQNNGV. J was trimmed by 0 bases and V by 5 bases; bases with no gene match: 12. The CDR3 runs 20 residues. The CDR3 bases are TGTGCCAGCAGCCTATTATTGGGACTAGCGGGGGCTACCTCCTACAATGAGCAGTTCTTC. This sequence encodes CASSLLLGLAGATSYNEQFF.

This clonotype was counted only a few times. The V and J genes are TRBV6-5 and TRBJ2-3, with D tentatively TRBD1 or TRBD2 (5 bases each). Germline V lookup: CDR1 MNHEY, CDR2 SVGAGI. This CDR3 has 12 residues. The V end was cut by 2 bases, the J end by 7 bases, with 7 bases between. This CDR3 is CASSYGGHTQYF. CDR3 bases: TGTGCCAGCAGTTACGGGGGTCATACGCAGTATTTT.

This chain links TRBV2 with TRBJ2-1; D gene unclear. The CDR3 extends over 11 amino acids. V lost 6 bases to trimming and J lost 6 bases, with 6 bases between them. CDR1 and CDR2 (germline): SNHLY, FYNNEI. The CDR3 sequence is CASRLVNEQFF. DNA of the CDR3: TGTGCCAGCAGGCTCGTCAATGAGCAGTTCTTC.

This chain connects TRBV12-3 or TRBV12-4 to TRBJ2-7; 10 bases are a match to TRBD1. V gave up 6 bases and J gave up 6 bases; unmatched junction bases: 17. The CDR3 totals 17 residues. The CDR3 is CASSRGGQGRRFGEQYF. The CDR3 DNA is TGTGCCAGCAGCCGAGGGGGACAGGGGAGAAGGTTTGGCGAGCAGTACTTC.

Only a few counts were recorded for this clonotype. The chain uses TRBV18 and TRBJ1-1, with TRBD1 matching over 11 bases. The CDR3 consists of 15 residues. Germline CDR1 reads KGHSH; CDR2 reads LQKENI. V dropped 5 bases and J dropped 1; count of bases not matched to a gene: 3. CDR3 residues: CASSGDRGWNTEAFF. The CDR3 coding sequence is TGTGCCAGCTCAGGGGACAGGGGGTGGAACACTGAAGCTTTCTTT.

This clonotype showed up just a few times. J is TRBJ2-1 and V is TRBV11-2, with 12 bases that match TRBD2. Trimming cost V 4 bases and J 2 bases; bases outside gene matches: 3. The CDR3 sequence is 16 residues long. Germline-derived CDR1 and CDR2 are SGHAT and FQNNGV. The CDR3 bases are TGTGCCAGCAGCTCGAGGACTAGCGGGACCTACAATGAGCAGTTCTTC. It encodes CASSSRTSGTYNEQFF.

This clonotype has ten or more counts. The V gene is TRBV20-1, the J gene TRBJ1-2; D gene unclear. There are 13 residues in the CDR3. V lost 5 bases and J 8 bases, leaving 18 bases between the germline ends. Germline lookup yields CDR1 DFQATT and CDR2 SNEGSKA (reference sequence). CDR3 amino acids: CSAGLGGEGGYTF. For the CDR3, the DNA is TGCAGTGCTGGGTTGGGTGGGGAAGGAGGCTACACCTTC.

V is TRBV7-6 and J is TRBJ2-1; the match to TRBD2 covers 11 bases. The V gene end was trimmed by 6 bases and the J gene end by 6 bases; junction bases not matched to a gene: 4. CDR3 size: 14 residues. Germline V gene sequence: CDR1 SGHVS, CDR2 FNYEAQ. Here the CDR3 DNA reads TGTGCCAGCAGAACTAGCGGGAGAGTCAATGAGCAGTTCTTC. This gives the protein CASRTSGRVNEQFF.

In its sample, this clonotype was seen a few times. The chain uses TRBV30 and TRBJ2-1; 8 bases match TRBD1. CDR1 is GTSNPN, CDR2 SVGIG, per germline (reference sequence). The CDR3 loop spans 15 amino acids. J was trimmed by 10 bases and V by 3 bases; bases with no gene match: 14. As DNA, the CDR3 is TGTGCCTGGAGCCCCCCGGACAGGGTTGGAATCGAGCAGTTCTTC. Residues: CAWSPPDRVGIEQFF.

The chain couples TRBV18 to TRBJ2-5; D is uncertain. The germline CDR1 and CDR2 sequences are KGHSH and LQKENI. The CDR3 spans 16 residues. The V gene lost 0 bases and the J gene lost 3 bases, with 14 bases spanning the gap. Written as DNA, the CDR3 is TGTGCCAGCTCACCACCGCTGGTGGTTCAGGAAGAGACCCAGTACTTC. Its protein product is CASSPPLVVQEETQYF.

This clonotype was counted ten times or more. V usage is TRBV5-1 and J usage is TRBJ2-5; 7 positions agree with TRBD2. The CDR3 totals 16 residues. Trimming removed 3 bases from V and 4 bases from J; junction bases left unmatched: 12. CDR1 and CDR2 (germline): SGHRS, YFSETQ. Here the CDR3 reads CASSSTTSSRAETQYF. CDR3 DNA sequence: TGCGCCAGCAGCTCGACGACTAGCTCCAGAGCAGAGACCCAGTACTTC.

This chain connects TRBV10-3 to TRBJ2-2, with a tentative D call TRBD1 (7 bases). The CDR3 has 13 residues. V was pared by 10 bases and J by 7 bases, with 16 bases between. Germline lookup yields CDR1 ENHRY and CDR2 SYGVKD. In DNA, the CDR3 is TGTGCCACGGGGGAACAGGGGAACGGGGAGCTGTTTTTT. It codes for CATGEQGNGELFF.

The V and J genes are TRBV20-1 and TRBJ2-7, with D possibly TRBD2 on 6 matching bases. CDR3 length: 14 amino acids. Trimming cost V 2 bases and J 1 base, with 12 bases left between them. CDR1 is DFQATT, CDR2 SNEGSKA, per germline (reference sequence). In DNA form, the CDR3 reads TGCAGTGCTAGACGGGGAGGAATTTCCTACGAGCAGTACTTC. Encoded protein: CSARRGGISYEQYF.

This clonotype was seen only a few times. The genes are TRBV3-1 and TRBJ2-3; tentatively, D is TRBD1 or TRBD2 (5 bases each). Trimming took 3 bases from V and 1 from J, leaving 11 bases between them. The CDR3 runs to 15 residues. Germline V gene sequence: CDR1 LGHDT, CDR2 YNNKEL (reference sequence). The CDR3 DNA sequence: TGTGCCAGCAGCCAGTCTCCGGGGCGCACAGATACGCAGTATTTT. This translates into CASSQSPGRTDTQYF.

This clonotype was seen a handful of times. The V call is TRBV28, the J call TRBJ1-5; a weak D match, TRBD1 (6 bases). CDR1 is MDHEN and CDR2 is SYDVKM in the germline V gene. The CDR3 covers 13 residues. V was pared by 3 bases and J by 6 bases, with 9 bases between. The CDR3 sequence: CASSFRGIQPQHF. The CDR3 bases are TGTGCCAGCAGTTTCAGGGGTATTCAGCCCCAGCATTTT. Full variable domain (remainder filled in from reference TRBV28 and TRBJ1-5): DVKVTQSSRYLVKRTGEKVFLECVQDMDHENMFWYRQDPGLGLRLIYFSYDVKMKEKGDIPEGYSVSREKKERFSLILESASTNQTSMYLCASSFRGIQPQHFGDGTRLSIL.

This clonotype was seen a handful of times. CDR3 residues: CASTPGVRESGANVLTF. DNA for the CDR3: TGTGCCAGCACCCCGGGCGTGAGGGAGTCCGGGGCCAACGTCCTGACTTTC. The rearrangement links TRBV12-3 or TRBV12-4 to TRBJ2-6, with D possibly TRBD2 on 5 matching bases. Trimming shortened V by 7 bases and J by 4 bases, and 20 bases separated the two germline ends. This CDR3 comprises 17 residues.

The V and J genes are TRBV29-1 and TRBJ2-1; 11 nucleotides line up with TRBD2. Germline V CDR1 and CDR2: SQVTM, ANQGSEA. V was pared by 3 bases and J by 0 bases, with 16 bases of the junction left unmatched. The CDR3 covers 20 residues. The chain's CDR3 is CSVDYGLAGGPGSSYNEQFF. In DNA form, the CDR3 reads TGCAGCGTTGACTACGGTTTAGCGGGAGGGCCGGGAAGCTCCTACAATGAGCAGTTCTTC.

This sequence joins TRBV12-3 or TRBV12-4 and TRBJ1-3, with unresolved D. With 7 bases removed from V and 7 bases from J, the gap between germline ends came to 11 bases. The CDR3 consists of 12 residues. The chain's CDR3 is CASTINGNTIYF. CDR3 sequence (DNA): TGTGCCAGCACCATAAACGGGAACACCATATATTTT.

In its sample, this clonotype was seen a few times. The V and J genes are TRBV10-3 and TRBJ1-4, with D possibly matching TRBD1 (5 bases). Germline V lookup: CDR1 ENHRY, CDR2 SYGVKD. The CDR3 has 15 amino acids. The V and J ends lost 3 bases and 0 bases respectively, with 8 bases between them. The CDR3 spells CAISDPGATNEKLFF. CDR3 bases: TGTGCCATCAGTGACCCGGGGGCAACTAATGAAAAACTGTTTTTT.